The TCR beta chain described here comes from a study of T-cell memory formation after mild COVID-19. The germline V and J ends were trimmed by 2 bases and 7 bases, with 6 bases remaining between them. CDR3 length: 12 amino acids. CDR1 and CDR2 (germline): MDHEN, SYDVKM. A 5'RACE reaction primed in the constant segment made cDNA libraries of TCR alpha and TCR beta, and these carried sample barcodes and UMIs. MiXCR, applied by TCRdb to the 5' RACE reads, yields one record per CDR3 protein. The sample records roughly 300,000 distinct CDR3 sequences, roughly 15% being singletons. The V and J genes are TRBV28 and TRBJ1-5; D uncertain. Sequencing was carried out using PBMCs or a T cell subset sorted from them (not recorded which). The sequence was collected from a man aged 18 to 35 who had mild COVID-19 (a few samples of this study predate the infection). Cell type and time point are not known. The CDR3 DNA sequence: TGTGCCAGCAGTTTAATAATACAGCCCCAGCATTTT. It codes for CASSLIIQPQHF.